What follows are 25 T cell receptor beta chains derived from one specimen sequenced in a study of CD8+ T cells in alopecia areata. The treatment is: oral pan-JAK inhibitor, 5-10 mg twice daily. Sequencing relied on a cDNA template that was reverse transcribed from extracted RNA. Repertoires were generated with immunoSEQ multiplex PCR, while TCRdb's copy carries only in-frame clones and drops some. This table holds 150,000 to 200,000 clones, less than 65% found once. Sequences were derived from CD4+ T cells sorted from blood, sampled at week 24, from a patient treated with tofacitinib. The source of these receptors is a human donor with alopecia areata.

The V gene is TRBV15, the J gene TRBJ2-7, with D perhaps TRBD1 (6 bases). Germline values: CDR1 LNHNV, CDR2 YYDKDF (reference sequence). The V end was cut by 0 bases, the J end by 4 bases, with 13 bases between. This CDR3 contains 15 residues. CDR3 DNA: TGTGCCACCAGCAGAGACCGGCAGGGGACGTACGAGCAGTACTTC. Amino acids: CATSRDRQGTYEQYF.

This clone came up a few times. The same CDR3 can be traced to other DNA sequences in this sample. V gene TRBV27 combines with J gene TRBJ1-5; D ambiguous. The germline V gene has CDR1 MNHEY and CDR2 SMNVEV (reference sequence). The CDR3 consists of 14 residues. V lost 3 bases, J lost 3 bases, and 9 bases lay in between. The CDR3 region is CASSFGSDNQPQHF. The CDR3 DNA follows: TGTGCCAGCAGTTTCGGGAGTGACAATCAGCCCCAGCATTTT.

V is TRBV12-5 and J is TRBJ1-1; no firm D call. The V end was cut by 1 base, the J end by 2 bases, with 5 bases between. The CDR3 loop spans 13 amino acids. Germline V lookup: CDR1 LGHNT, CDR2 FRNRAP. This CDR3 reads CASGLAPNTEAFF. CDR3 DNA sequence: TGTGCTAGTGGTTTGGCCCCTAACACTGAAGCTTTCTTT. Looking up the rest from reference TRBV12-5 and TRBJ1-1 gives the full variable domain: DARVTQTPRHKVTEMGQEVTMRCQPILGHNTVFWYRQTMMQGLELLAYFRNRAPLDDSGMPKDRFSAEMPDATLATLKIQPSEPRDSAVYFCASGLAPNTEAFFGQGTRLTVV.

This clone has a single count. The chain couples TRBV30 to TRBJ1-5; no firm D call. Germline values: CDR1 GTSNPN, CDR2 SVGIG (reference sequence). V shed 2 bases and J shed 4 bases, with 9 bases lying between them. CDR3 length: 13 residues. The CDR3 loop is CAWSIRGNQPQHF. CDR3 sequence (DNA): TGTGCCTGGAGTATTAGAGGGAATCAGCCCCAGCATTTT.

The genes are TRBV30 and TRBJ2-4; no clear D gene. Germline V gene sequence: CDR1 GTSNPN, CDR2 SVGIG (reference sequence). CDR3 size: 11 residues. Trimming took off 0 bases at V and 5 bases at J, with 2 bases between the two ends. The CDR3 DNA follows: TGTGCCTGGAGTGTGGAAAACATTCAGTACTTC. Amino acid sequence: CAWSVENIQYF.

This CDR3 is CAISESIGETGGKLFF. The CDR3 DNA follows: TGTGCCATCAGTGAGTCGATCGGCGAAACAGGGGGAAAACTGTTTTTT. The chain couples TRBV10-3 to TRBJ1-4; 8 bases match TRBD1. The J segment lost 10 bases and the V segment lost 0 bases, leaving 10 bases of the junction unmatched. Germline CDR1 and CDR2: ENHRY and SYGVKD. The CDR3 is 16 amino acids.

The CDR3 is CASSHRTVGGNIQYF. In DNA form, the CDR3 reads TGTGCCAGCAGCCATAGGACAGTCGGCGGAAACATTCAGTACTTC. The J gene is TRBJ2-4, the V gene TRBV14; tentatively, D is TRBD1 (6 bases). Germline values: CDR1 SGHDN, CDR2 FVKESK. Between the trimmed V and J ends, which lost 3 bases and 6 bases, there was a span of 15 bases. The CDR3 is made up of 15 amino acids.

This clone was observed at least ten times. This chain joins TRBV15 and TRBJ2-3, with TRBD2 identical over 10 bases. V lost 3 bases and J lost 1; bases outside the gene matches: 4. Germline-derived CDR1 and CDR2 are LNHNV and YYDKDF (reference sequence). The CDR3 totals 16 residues. The CDR3 here is CATSRRSGGGTDTQYF. The DNA for the CDR3 is TGTGCCACCAGCAGGCGGAGCGGGGGGGGCACAGATACGCAGTATTTT.

This clone was found a few times. The genes are TRBV28 and TRBJ2-5, with a possible D match to TRBD1 (6 bases). This CDR3 spans 14 amino acids. Germline V gene lookup returns CDR1 MDHEN and CDR2 SYDVKM. Trimming pared 5 bases from V and 5 bases from J, leaving 15 bases between. The CDR3 region is CASSPRTGWETQYF. The CDR3 coding sequence is TGTGCCAGCAGTCCCAGAACAGGGTGGGAGACCCAGTACTTC.

The chain has TRBV30 and TRBJ1-2; 8 bases are a match to TRBD1. The CDR3 is 14 amino acids. Germline-derived CDR1 and CDR2 are GTSNPN and SVGIG (reference sequence). Trimming took 4 bases from V and 4 from J; bases not matched to a gene: 8. CDR3 sequence reads: CAWNPDREVYGYTF. The CDR3 DNA is TGTGCCTGGAATCCGGACAGGGAAGTCTATGGCTACACCTTC.

This chain connects TRBV9 to TRBJ2-3, with 10 bases matching TRBD2. CDR3 length: 15 amino acids. Germline assignment: CDR1 SGDLS and CDR2 YYNGEE. V gave up 4 bases and J gave up 3 bases; unmatched junction bases: 5. In DNA, the CDR3 is TGTGCCAGCAGCCCGTTAGCGGGGGGAACAGATACGCAGTATTTT. This codes for CASSPLAGGTDTQYF.

This chain links TRBV29-1 with TRBJ2-3; TRBD1 matches at 7 bases. There are 13 residues in the CDR3. The germline gives CDR1 SQVTM, CDR2 ANQGSEA. J gave up 2 bases and V 7 bases, and 6 bases lay outside the gene matches. The DNA of the CDR3 is TGCAGCGGGGGGACAGTCCTCACAGATACGCAGTATTTT. Its translation: CSGGTVLTDTQYF.

The rearrangement uses TRBV4-3 and TRBJ1-1, with D perhaps TRBD1 (5 bases). Trimming left V 4 bases short and J 2 bases short, with 11 bases between. Looked up from germline, CDR1 is LGHNA and CDR2 is YSLEER. The CDR3 spans 14 residues. The CDR3 DNA sequence: TGCGCCAGCAGCCCTACTCAGGGTAACACTGAAGCTTTCTTT. It codes for CASSPTQGNTEAFF.

This chain joins TRBV2 and TRBJ2-2; 7 bases map to TRBD2. This CDR3 is 14 amino acids long. CDR1 and CDR2 from the germline V gene are SNHLY and FYNNEI. The V and J ends lost 8 bases and 5 bases, in that order; junction bases with no gene match: 8. CDR3 residues: CASDRLAGTGELFF. CDR3 coding DNA: TGTGCCAGCGACCGACTAGCAGGGACCGGGGAGCTGTTTTTT.

Points on this clone: An end of the junction differs from the germline gene, which may be a read error. V gene TRBV7-9 combines with J gene TRBJ1-1, with D unresolved. Germline CDR1 is SEHNR and CDR2 is FQNEAQ (reference sequence). This CDR3 has 14 amino acids. CDR3 in DNA: TGTGCCAGCAGCTTAGACGGAGTACCCACTAAAGCTTTCTTT. Translating it yields CASSLDGVPTKAFF. Full variable domain (remainder filled in from reference TRBV7-9 and TRBJ1-1): DTGVSQNPRHKITKRGQNVTFRCDPISEHNRLYWYRQTLGQGPEFLTYFQNEAQLEKSRLLSDRFSAERPKGSFSTLEIQRTEQGDSAMYLCASSLDGVPTKAFFGQGTRLTVV.

This clone was counted a few times. The CDR3 bases are TGTGCCAGCAGCCCGGAGATAGGCTCTAGCTCCTACAATGAGCAGTTCTTC. Its protein product is CASSPEIGSSSYNEQFF. The chain joins TRBV11-3 to TRBJ2-1; D gene ambiguous. The V end lost 5 bases, the J end lost 0 bases, and 17 bases lay between the germline ends. This CDR3 spans 17 amino acids. Germline V lookup: CDR1 SGHNT, CDR2 YENEEA.

This clone has just one count. The chain employs TRBV25-1 and TRBJ2-5; D is possibly TRBD2 (7 bases). This CDR3 region has 15 residues. V shed 0 bases and J shed 5 bases, with 13 bases lying between them. Germline V gives CDR1 MGHDK, CDR2 SYGVNS. This CDR3 reads CASSEYLEGGETQYF. CDR3 sequence (DNA): TGTGCCAGCAGTGAATATCTGGAGGGGGGGGAGACCCAGTACTTC.

V is TRBV30 and J is TRBJ2-5; D may correspond to TRBD1 or TRBD2 (5 bases each). Germline V gene lookup returns CDR1 GTSNPN and CDR2 SVGIG (reference sequence). V lost 7 bases and J 4 bases, leaving 25 bases between the germline ends. There are 16 residues in the CDR3. DNA of the CDR3: TGTGCCTCCCTCCGGGACGGAATATTCTATGGAGAGACCCAGTACTTC. Translating it yields CASLRDGIFYGETQYF.

The chain couples TRBV27 to TRBJ1-1, with TRBD1 as a possible D gene (5 bases). V was trimmed by 5 bases and J by 1 base, leaving 17 bases between them. This CDR3 spans 16 amino acids. From germline, CDR1 is MNHEY and CDR2 SMNVEV (reference sequence). CDR3 in DNA: TGTGCCAGCAGTAGAACCAGGGTTAGGGCGAACACTGAAGCTTTCTTT. As protein: CASSRTRVRANTEAFF.

The chain carries TRBV10-3 and TRBJ1-1; the match to TRBD1 covers 8 bases. The CDR3 totals 14 residues. Germline values: CDR1 ENHRY, CDR2 SYGVKD. V shed 6 bases, J shed 2 bases, and the junction held 5 bases outside the gene matches. CDR3 nucleotide sequence: TGTGCCATCAGGGACAGGGTGGTAAACACTGAAGCTTTCTTT. Its protein product is CAIRDRVVNTEAFF.

CDR3 bases: TGTGCCAGCAGTGAACCCCCCGGGGGCCTCACTGAAGCTTTCTTT. Encoded protein: CASSEPPGGLTEAFF. The rearrangement uses TRBV2 and TRBJ1-1; D is possibly TRBD1 (6 bases). In germline, CDR1 is SNHLY, CDR2 FYNNEI. The CDR3 covers 15 residues. The germline V and J ends were trimmed by 2 bases and 4 bases, with 14 bases remaining between them.

V and J are TRBV23-1 and TRBJ2-5; 8 nucleotides line up with TRBD1. TRBV23-1 has ORF status, its function being uncertain. The ends lost 3 bases at V and 0 bases at J; junction bases unmatched: 3. The CDR3 sequence is 15 residues long. CDR3 region: CASSQRDRYQETQYF. In DNA, the CDR3 is TGCGCCAGCAGTCAGCGGGACAGGTACCAAGAGACCCAGTACTTC.

This clone was counted at least ten times. The gene calls are TRBV5-1 and TRBJ2-6, with TRBD1 matching 10 bases. V shed 9 bases and J 2 bases; nucleotides not matched to a gene: 11. The length of the CDR3 is 17 residues. Germline V gene lookup returns CDR1 SGHRS and CDR2 YFSETQ. This chain's CDR3 is CATTPQGQGPGANVLTF. In DNA form, the CDR3 reads TGCGCCACCACTCCCCAGGGACAGGGGCCTGGGGCCAACGTCCTGACTTTC.

The chain links TRBV6-6 to TRBJ1-2; D uncertain. Deletions cut 7 bases from V and 5 bases from J, with 17 bases between. Germline V gene sequence: CDR1 MNHNY, CDR2 SVGAGI (reference sequence). The CDR3 runs 14 residues. For the CDR3, the DNA is TGTGCCAGCATTACCCCCCGGGAAGGATATGGCTACACCTTC. Protein sequence: CASITPREGYGYTF.

J is TRBJ2-3 and V is TRBV28; D not resolved. Germline V lookup: CDR1 MDHEN, CDR2 SYDVKM. V was clipped by 3 bases and J by 1 base, with 5 bases between them. CDR3 length equals 13 residues. In nucleotides, the CDR3 is TGTGCCAGCAGTTTGCAAGGCACAGATACGCAGTATTTT. Its translation is CASSLQGTDTQYF.